This TCR beta chain was obtained from a study of blood T cell repertoires in COVID-19. Study overall: Specimens from acute and convalescent COVID-19 originated in the United States, Italy and Spain.

Recruited during active infection, patients (from Seattle) were subsequently followed longitudinally. From germline, CDR1 is SGDLS and CDR2 YYNGEE. Between the trimmed V and J ends, which lost 3 bases and 7 bases, there was a span of 14 bases. This CDR3 comprises 15 residues. The authors' processing: Nucleated cell number was recorded as an estimate derived from reference gene primer amplification. Produced via immunoSEQ multiplex PCR; TCRdb's table is partial and in-frame only. V, J and clone size are taken as reported in that table, and D and trimming were inferred from the DNA itself. The table shows 200,000 to 250,000 clones, with approximately 80% occurring only once.

This clonotype was sampled from a woman aged 80 or older with COVID-19, enrolled during active disease. The V call is TRBV9, the J call TRBJ1-6; D call uncertain. Input material: peripheral blood. The CDR3 sequence is CASSERAFGNSPLHF. The DNA of the CDR3 is TGTGCCAGCAGCGAGAGGGCATTCGGGAATTCACCCCTCCACTTT.